These T cell receptor beta chains were read from a single sample in a study of blood T cell repertoires in COVID-19. Clones were sequenced by immunoSEQ multiplex PCR, and TCRdb holds only the in-frame ones, with some missing. The sample contains more than 65,000 clones, around 80% of which appear only once. Sequencing was performed on peripheral blood. Receptor source: a human donor in a cohort sampled during active COVID-19. CDR3s include the opening cysteine and the closing phenylalanine or tryptophan. D genes are given only for firm matches. Clone size appears in some rows only: once, few, many, or a class for an expanded clone.

TRBV9	TRBJ2-5	TRBD1	.	CASSPGTGGQETQYF	TGTGCCAGCAGCCCCGGGACAGGGGGCCAAGAGACCCAGTACTTC
TRBV2	TRBJ2-3	.	.	CASRLRGAEDTQYF	TGTGCCAGCAGACTTAGAGGCGCGGAGGATACGCAGTATTTT
TRBV6-5	TRBJ2-7	.	.	CASSYHDRTREQYF	TGTGCCAGCAGTTACCACGACAGGACTCGTGAGCAGTACTTC
TRBV10-2	TRBJ2-3	TRBD1	.	CASRPPDRDDTQYF	TGCGCCAGCAGGCCGCCCGACAGGGACGATACGCAGTATTTT
TRBV5-1	TRBJ1-5	.	.	CASSLEGRNQPQHF	TGCGCCAGCAGCTTGGAGGGGCGAAATCAGCCCCAGCATTTT
TRBV4-1	TRBJ1-5	.	.	CASSQDGQWDNQPQHF	TGCGCCAGCAGCCAAGATGGACAGTGGGACAATCAGCCCCAGCATTTT
TRBV7-8	TRBJ2-2	.	.	CASSPLNTGELFF	TGTGCCAGCAGCCCATTGAACACCGGGGAGCTGTTTTTT
TRBV7-2	TRBJ1-5	.	.	CASSLVRGSNQPQHF	TGTGCCAGCAGCTTGGTTCGGGGGAGCAATCAGCCCCAGCATTTT
TRBV12-3/TRBV12-4	TRBJ1-1	.	.	CASSLHRGTEAFF	TGTGCCAGCAGTTTACATCGGGGCACTGAAGCTTTCTTT
TRBV9	TRBJ1-6	.	.	CASSVAPGKGSYNSPLHF	TGTGCCAGCAGCGTAGCTCCAGGGAAGGGATCCTATAATTCACCCCTCCACTTT
TRBV4-1	TRBJ1-3	.	.	CASSQGQVFENTIYF	TGCGCCAGCAGCCAAGGACAGGTCTTTGAAAACACCATATATTTT
TRBV30	TRBJ2-7	TRBD1	.	CAWSPQGTVTYEQYF	TGTGCCTGGAGTCCACAGGGGACAGTTACGTACGAGCAGTACTTC
TRBV12-3/TRBV12-4	TRBJ1-2	.	.	CASSLAHSYGYTF	TGTGCCAGCAGTTTAGCCCACAGCTATGGCTACACCTTC
TRBV3-1/TRBV3-2	TRBJ2-7	.	.	CASSQGAEQYF	TGTGCCAGCAGCCAAGGAGCCGAGCAGTACTTC
TRBV5-1	TRBJ1-6	.	once	CASSLGQQRNSPLHF	TGCGCCAGCAGCTTAGGACAGCAACGAAATTCACCCCTCCACTTT
TRBV24-1	TRBJ2-2	.	few	CATSGASPDTGELFF	TGTGCCACCAGTGGAGCTAGTCCCGACACCGGGGAGCTGTTTTTT
TRBV3-1/TRBV3-2	TRBJ2-7	.	.	CASSRGTGALEYF	TGTGCCAGCAGCCGGGGGACTGGCGCGTTGGAGTACTTC
TRBV10-3	TRBJ1-1	.	.	CAISGRDTNTEAFF	TGTGCCATCAGTGGCCGGGACACTAACACTGAAGCTTTCTTT
TRBV6-5	TRBJ1-2	.	.	CASTEGYGYTF	TGTGCCAGCACCGAGGGATATGGCTACACCTTC
TRBV10-3	TRBJ1-5	.	.	CAISQEPGQPQHF	TGTGCCATCAGCCAAGAACCTGGCCAGCCCCAGCATTTT
TRBV27	TRBJ2-7	TRBD1	few	CASSLTGADFHYEQYF	TGTGCCAGCAGTTTGACAGGGGCAGATTTCCACTACGAGCAGTACTTC
TRBV7-3	TRBJ2-3	.	.	CASSRRGAEDTQYF	TGTGCCAGCAGTCGCAGGGGGGCTGAAGATACGCAGTATTTT
TRBV6-6	TRBJ2-3	.	.	CASSKGGPGDTQYF	TGTGCCAGCAGCAAGGGGGGGCCGGGAGATACGCAGTATTTT
TRBV2	TRBJ1-2	TRBD1	few	CASIGGRGLANYGYTF	TGTGCCAGCATTGGGGGCAGGGGGCTGGCTAACTATGGCTACACCTTC
TRBV5-4	TRBJ1-4	.	few	CASSRSSATNEKLFF	TGTGCCAGCAGCCGAAGCTCTGCAACTAATGAAAAACTGTTTTTT
TRBV27	TRBJ2-3	TRBD2	.	CASSLLQHPGLASTDTQYF	TGTGCCAGCAGTTTACTCCAACACCCGGGACTAGCGAGTACAGATACGCAGTATTTT
TRBV4-3	TRBJ2-5	TRBD2	.	CASSQDYRGTSGGFQETQYF	TGCGCCAGCAGCCAAGATTATCGCGGGACTAGCGGGGGATTCCAAGAGACCCAGTACTTC